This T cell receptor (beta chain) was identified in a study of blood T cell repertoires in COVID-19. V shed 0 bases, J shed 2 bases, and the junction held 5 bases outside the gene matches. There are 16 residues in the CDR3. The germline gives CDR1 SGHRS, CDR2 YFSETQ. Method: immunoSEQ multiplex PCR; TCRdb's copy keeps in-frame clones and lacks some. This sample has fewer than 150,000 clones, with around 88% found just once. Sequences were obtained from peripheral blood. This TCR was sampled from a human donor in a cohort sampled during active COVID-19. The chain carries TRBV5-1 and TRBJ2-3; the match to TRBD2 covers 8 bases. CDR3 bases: TGCGCCAGCAGCTTGGTTCGCGGGGGGCCCACAGATACGCAGTATTTT. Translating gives CASSLVRGGPTDTQYF.